The clone carrying this TCR beta chain was recorded only once. The entry originates in a study of blood T cell repertoires in COVID-19. CDR3 length equals 15 residues. Per the germline V gene, CDR1 is LNHDA and CDR2 is SQIVND (reference sequence). Germline trimming cut 5 bases from V and 1 base from J; bases unmatched to any gene: 6. Per the authors' pipeline: Researchers report that nucleated cell counts were estimated from reference gene primer amplification. The method was immunoSEQ multiplex PCR; TCRdb's version includes in-frame clones alone and lacks a portion of them. D and trimming were read from the DNA, whereas the V and J calls and clone size are those reported in that table. The sample yields tens of thousands of clones, roughly 75% seen once.

V usage is TRBV19 and J usage is TRBJ1-2; 8 bases line up with TRBD1. The TCR comes from a woman aged 45 to 65 with acute or convalescent COVID-19. Material: peripheral blood. The CDR3 here is CASSAGQGINYGYTF. The DNA for the CDR3 is TGTGCCAGTAGTGCCGGACAGGGCATTAACTATGGCTACACCTTC.